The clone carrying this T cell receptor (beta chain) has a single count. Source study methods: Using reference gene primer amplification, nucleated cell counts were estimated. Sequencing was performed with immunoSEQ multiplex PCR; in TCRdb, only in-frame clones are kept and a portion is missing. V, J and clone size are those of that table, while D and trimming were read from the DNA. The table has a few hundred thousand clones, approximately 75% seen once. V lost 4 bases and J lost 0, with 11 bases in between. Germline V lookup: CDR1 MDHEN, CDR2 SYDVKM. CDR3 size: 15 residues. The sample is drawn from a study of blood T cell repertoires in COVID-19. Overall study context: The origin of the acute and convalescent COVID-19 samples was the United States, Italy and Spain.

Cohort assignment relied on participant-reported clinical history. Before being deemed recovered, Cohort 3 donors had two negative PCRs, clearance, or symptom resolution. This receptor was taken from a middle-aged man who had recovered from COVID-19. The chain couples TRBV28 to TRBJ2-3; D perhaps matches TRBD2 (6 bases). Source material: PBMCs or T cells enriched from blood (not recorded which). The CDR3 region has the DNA TGTGCCAGCAGTTCAACCGGGACTAGCACAGATACGCAGTATTTT. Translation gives CASSSTGTSTDTQYF.